This T cell receptor (beta chain) emerged from a study of spatial heterogeneity in lung cancer. At the level of the study: Consistently, beta-chain sequences turned up in larger numbers than alpha-chain sequences did. The study observed each unique TCR and UMI combination more than ten times on average in raw reads.

Described time point: sample taken at primary tumor resection. No cell sorting; template was whole RNA from tumor, lung tissue or PBMC. In germline, CDR1 is SGHRS, CDR2 YFSETQ. Trimming took 0 bases from V and 2 from J, leaving 8 bases between them. CDR3 length equals 14 residues. A unique molecular identifier was attached to every TCR cDNA molecule. TCRdb processed the 5' RACE reads anew with MiXCR; each CDR3 protein has one entry. This table has approximately 92,000 distinct CDR3 sequences, 10% to 15% appearing once. The chain recombines TRBV5-1 with TRBJ2-5; D remains ambiguous. This clonotype originated in a male donor with early-stage non-small cell lung cancer. The input for sequencing was PBMCs, taken at surgery. The CDR3 coding sequence is TGCGCCAGCAGCTTGGCCTGGCAGCAAGAGACCCAGTACTTC. Residues: CASSLAWQQETQYF.